A selection of T cell receptor beta chains follows, all from one sample in a study of blood T cell repertoires in COVID-19. The data were produced by immunoSEQ multiplex PCR, yet TCRdb's version contains in-frame clones alone and is incomplete. The sample yields nearly 350,000 clones, under 95% seen once. Specimen: peripheral blood. The receptors shown here come from a woman between 18 and 30 years old who had recovered from COVID-19. CDR3s include the opening cysteine and the closing phenylalanine or tryptophan.

CASSPLLSGANVLTF | TRBV11-3
CASSQQTDAGTGQPPEGNTIYF | TRBV4-3
CASSPPSDNEQFF | TRBV5-1
CASSIPETPELFF | TRBV19
CASSLVQAGAGNTIYF | TRBV7-6
CSVEFSGTLTDTQYF | TRBV29-1
CASSERVAANTGELFF | TRBV6-1
CASSPPGMDIQYF | TRBV18
CASRQFTAGGPEAFF | TRBV7-9
CATSRVSGTQFF | TRBV15
CASSGGNYGYTF | TRBV3-1/TRBV3-2
CASSLTQGLGATNEKLFF | TRBV5-6
CASSVAGGSGYTF | TRBV9
CAISDIRAFGDYGYTF | TRBV10-3
CASSLPTTYSGRAPIWGQFF | TRBV4-1
CASSYRDSYSAEAFF | TRBV6-5
CASSKPYRENTEAFF | TRBV19
CASSLDGQGWGYTF | TRBV5-1
CASSPPTEDEQFF | TRBV7-8
CASSYNGQVRNSPLHF | TRBV6-2/TRBV6-3
CASSNSGTVTGELFF | TRBV6-2/TRBV6-3
CASSLRTDSGNTIYF | TRBV7-9
CASSFGTGRYTGELFF | TRBV27